One and the same sample provided the 23 T cell receptor beta chains below, sequenced in a study of shared clonotypes between healthy human individuals (dated by TCRdb to about 2020). Library preparation used the immunoSEQ multiplex PCR assay. In its TCRdb copy, this immuneACCESS table keeps in-frame sequences only and misses some clones. Where compared with another copy, unresolved V genes explain less than half of these, and the others have no known cause. The sample table contains roughly 2.2 million clones; only one count was recorded for 80% to 95% of them. Of the sample, 0.3% to 0.45% is held by the ten largest clones. The material sequenced was naive CD4+ T cells from PBMCs. This sample's cell subset or site label indicates: CD45RA+ positively selected. The source of these receptors is a man aged 18 to 30 in good health. Some clones in this sample may be carry-over from other donors' samples.

This chain links TRBV5-5 with TRBJ1-1; D gene unclear. Trimming shortened V by 0 bases and J by 7 bases, and 10 bases separated the two germline ends. In germline, CDR1 is SGHKS, CDR2 YYEKEE (reference sequence). CDR3 length: 13 residues. The CDR3 region has the DNA TGTGCCAGCAGCTTGGCCGGTTCGGATGAAGCTTTCTTT. As protein: CASSLAGSDEAFF.

V gene TRBV18 combines with J gene TRBJ1-1; TRBD1 might be the D (5 bases). The CDR3 loop spans 12 amino acids. Per the germline V gene, CDR1 is KGHSH and CDR2 is LQKENI. With 2 bases removed from V and 10 bases from J, the gap between germline ends came to 11 bases. The CDR3 DNA is TGTGCCAGCTCACCAGACAGCGGTGCAGCTTTCTTT. Protein: CASSPDSGAAFF.

With respect to this clone: Other nucleotide sequences from this sample produce the same CDR3. The chain employs TRBV18 and TRBJ2-5; tentative D call: TRBD1 (5 bases). Germline-derived CDR1 and CDR2 are KGHSH and LQKENI. V lost 3 bases to trimming and J lost 1 base, with 9 bases between them. This CDR3 has 14 residues. DNA for the CDR3: TGTGCCAGCTCACCCCTCGACAGCCAAGAGACCCAGTACTTC. As protein: CASSPLDSQETQYF. The complete variable domain, with remaining parts taken from reference TRBV18 and TRBJ2-5, reads NAGVMQNPRHLVRRRGQEARLRCSPMKGHSHVYWYRQLPEEGLKFMVYLQKENIIDESGMPKERFSAEFPKEGPSILRIQQVVRGDSAAYFCASSPLDSQETQYFGPGTRLLVL.

The rearrangement links TRBV10-3 to TRBJ2-1, with a tentative D call TRBD2 (5 bases). V lost 3 bases and J lost 0, with 9 bases in between. CDR1 ENHRY and CDR2 SYGVKD come from the germline V gene. CDR3 length: 15 residues. CDR3 sequence: CAISDGLNSYNEQFF. In DNA form, the CDR3 reads TGTGCCATCAGTGACGGACTGAACTCCTACAATGAGCAGTTCTTC.

CDR3 sequence: CASSLGASGPRSYEQYF. The CDR3 DNA sequence: TGCGCCAGCAGCTTGGGAGCTAGCGGTCCCCGCTCCTACGAGCAGTACTTC. V usage is TRBV5-1 and J usage is TRBJ2-7, with 7 bases matching TRBD2. The CDR3 extends over 17 amino acids. Germline CDR1 and CDR2: SGHRS and YFSETQ. Trimming cost V 0 bases and J 0 bases; bases outside gene matches: 9.

The chain links TRBV28 to TRBJ2-7, with TRBD1 identical over 7 bases. This CDR3 is built from 14 residues. The germline CDR1 and CDR2 sequences are MDHEN and SYDVKM. V shed 5 bases and J 7 bases; nucleotides not matched to a gene: 11. The CDR3 is CASSTTGAVWEQYF. Here the CDR3 DNA reads TGTGCCAGCAGTACTACAGGGGCCGTCTGGGAGCAGTACTTC.

DNA for the CDR3: TGTGCCAGCAGCCTACAGGGCGTGGGGACTGAAGCTTTCTTT. Its protein is CASSLQGVGTEAFF. The chain carries TRBV11-3 and TRBJ1-1, with D perhaps TRBD1 (6 bases). The V end lost 5 bases, the J end lost 5 bases, and 15 bases lay between the germline ends. The CDR3 loop spans 14 amino acids. From germline, CDR1 is SGHNT and CDR2 YENEEA.

The gene calls are TRBV29-1 and TRBJ2-1; the D gene is possibly TRBD2 (6 bases). The CDR3 has 10 amino acids. V was shortened by 6 bases and J by 15 bases, with 15 bases between the two germline ends. Germline CDR1 reads SQVTM; CDR2 reads ANQGSEA. CDR3 amino acids: CSVVEGLGFF. The CDR3 nucleotides read TGCAGCGTCGTGGAGGGCCTTGGGTTCTTC.

The rearrangement joins TRBV7-6 to TRBJ2-5; D not resolved. Germline assignment: CDR1 SGHVS and CDR2 FNYEAQ. This CDR3 is 14 amino acids long. Trimming took off 1 base at V and 1 base at J, with 7 bases between the two ends. CDR3 sequence: CASSLGVGQETQYF. CDR3 coding DNA: TGTGCCAGCAGCTTAGGGGTGGGCCAAGAGACCCAGTACTTC.

V and J are TRBV5-1 and TRBJ2-7; the D gene is possibly TRBD1 (5 bases). V was shortened by 4 bases and J by 4 bases, with 15 bases between the two germline ends. The CDR3 loop spans 14 amino acids. CDR1 is SGHRS and CDR2 is YFSETQ in the germline V gene. CDR3 amino acids: CASSTDEGAYEQYF. The CDR3 DNA is TGCGCCAGCAGCACTGACGAAGGGGCTTACGAGCAGTACTTC.

This clone was detected once. This chain joins TRBV6-5 and TRBJ1-1; D perhaps matches TRBD1 (6 bases). The V end lost 10 bases, the J end lost 1 base, and 10 bases lay between the germline ends. CDR1 and CDR2 (germline): MNHEY, SVGAGI. The CDR3 covers 12 residues. CDR3 DNA sequence: TGTGCCACAGGAGGGGGGAACACTGAAGCTTTCTTT. Encoded protein: CATGGGNTEAFF.

The chain uses TRBV2 and TRBJ1-2; D unclear. The length of the CDR3 is 13 residues. The germline V gene has CDR1 SNHLY and CDR2 FYNNEI. The V and J ends lost 2 bases and 6 bases respectively, with 10 bases between them. For the CDR3, the DNA is TGTGCCAGCAGTGAATATGTTGGAGATGGCTACACCTTC. Its protein product is CASSEYVGDGYTF.

CDR3 nucleotides: TGTGCCAGCAGCTTGTCGGCAGCAAGTAACTATGGCTACACCTTC. Translating gives CASSLSAASNYGYTF. The chain has TRBV5-6 and TRBJ1-2; D gene unclear. V was pared by 1 base and J by 1 base, with 11 bases between. Germline-derived CDR1 and CDR2 are SGHDT and YYEEEE. This CDR3 is built from 15 residues.

J is TRBJ2-7 and V is TRBV28; D possibly matches TRBD1 or TRBD2 (7 bases each). Germline CDR1 and CDR2: MDHEN and SYDVKM. V shed 8 bases and J shed 0 bases, with 14 bases lying between them. The CDR3 loop spans 14 amino acids. The CDR3 nucleotides are TGTGCCAGCGGCGGGGGACAGATCTCCTACGAGCAGTACTTC. Translating gives CASGGGQISYEQYF.

The chain recombines TRBV7-2 with TRBJ2-1; D remains unclear. This CDR3 is 15 amino acids long. V dropped 3 bases and J dropped 13 bases, with 22 bases sitting between them. Germline values: CDR1 SGHTA, CDR2 FQGNSA. The CDR3 DNA follows: TGTGCCAGCAGCTTGGGAATCCACTCCCACACGTTTCAGTTCTTC. It specifies CASSLGIHSHTFQFF.

This clone was picked up a small number of times. The chain carries TRBV20-1 and TRBJ1-2; the match to TRBD1 covers 8 bases. V dropped 5 bases and J dropped 8; count of bases not matched to a gene: 4. The germline gives CDR1 DFQATT, CDR2 SNEGSKA (reference sequence). CDR3 length: 11 amino acids. The CDR3 here is CSAGQGPGYTF. Written as DNA, the CDR3 is TGCAGTGCTGGACAGGGCCCGGGCTACACCTTC.

The chain carries TRBV30 and TRBJ2-7; maybe TRBD1 (6 bases). Trimming took 5 bases from V and 9 from J, leaving 23 bases between them. The CDR3 runs to 14 residues. The germline V gene encodes CDR1 GTSNPN and CDR2 SVGIG (reference sequence). The DNA of the CDR3 is TGTGCCTGGGGACAGTCATCCCTTCGGGCCCCGCAGTACTTC. This encodes CAWGQSSLRAPQYF.

This chain joins TRBV15 and TRBJ2-1, with D tentatively TRBD1 (6 bases). V was shortened by 1 base and J by 7 bases, with 17 bases between the two germline ends. Looked up from germline, CDR1 is LNHNV and CDR2 is YYDKDF (reference sequence). The CDR3 covers 16 residues. CDR3 coding DNA: TGTGCCACCAGCAGAGGCTCGGGACACCCATGGAATGAGCAGTTCTTC. Translation: CATSRGSGHPWNEQFF.

The chain carries TRBV28 and TRBJ2-5, with 11 nucleotides matching TRBD2. The junction had 3 bases not matched to a gene; V was cut back by 5 bases and J by 4 bases. Germline-derived CDR1 and CDR2 are MDHEN and SYDVKM. The CDR3 runs 14 residues. In DNA form, the CDR3 reads TGTGCCAGCAGTATCGGGACTAGCGGAGAGACCCAGTACTTC. Amino acid sequence: CASSIGTSGETQYF.

As to this clone: Within the sample, other DNA sequences also encode this same CDR3. CDR3 in DNA: TGTGCCAGTAGTAGTCTAGCGGGCTCCTACGAGCAGTACTTC. It translates to CASSSLAGSYEQYF. The genes are TRBV19 and TRBJ2-7, with TRBD2 matching over 8 bases. The CDR3 contains 14 residues. In germline, CDR1 is LNHDA, CDR2 SQIVND (reference sequence). With 4 bases clipped from V and 0 bases from J, the junction kept 2 bases outside the gene matches.

This rearrangement joins TRBV5-1 to TRBJ2-2; possibly TRBD1 or TRBD2 for D (5 bases each). Germline assignment: CDR1 SGHRS and CDR2 YFSETQ. The CDR3 spans 15 residues. Between the trimmed V and J ends, which lost 4 bases and 9 bases, there was a span of 19 bases. The CDR3 reads CASSTTGPRGRELFF. The CDR3 nucleotides read TGCGCCAGCAGCACTACCGGGCCACGGGGCAGGGAGCTGTTTTTT.

This clone occurred once. The chain combines TRBV13 with TRBJ2-2; no clear D gene. The V gene's germline CDR1 is PRHDT and CDR2 FYEKMQ (reference sequence). The CDR3 contains 11 residues. The V end lost 5 bases, the J end lost 8 bases, and 6 bases lay between the germline ends. The CDR3 nucleotides read TGTGCCAGCAGCCCGACTGGGGAGCTGTTTTTT. This encodes CASSPTGELFF.

The V call is TRBV30, the J call TRBJ2-3; D unclear. Trimming cost V 3 bases and J 4 bases, with 8 bases left between them. The CDR3 consists of 12 residues. Germline CDR1 reads GTSNPN; CDR2 reads SVGIG (reference sequence). CDR3 DNA: TGTGCCTGGAGACTCTCCTCAGATACGCAGTATTTT. It codes for CAWRLSSDTQYF.